This is a list of T cell receptor beta chains from one sample in a study of Graves' ophthalmopathy and Graves' hyperthyroidism. TCRdb fed the multiplex PCR reads into MiXCR, producing one record per CDR3 protein. The data show 170,000 or so distinct CDR3 sequences, 39% seen once. The sample taken for sequencing was peripheral blood. These receptors all come from a man under 40 with Graves' ophthalmopathy. The CDR3 runs from the conserved cysteine through the conserved F or W. The D gene is left open where the match is weak. Rows may omit the clone size; those that give it use once, few, many or a size class.

d_gene	v_gene	j_gene	abundance	CDR3nt	CDR3aa
.	TRBV6-2/TRBV6-3	TRBJ2-5	.	TGTGCCAGCAGTTACGATAAGTACCAAGAGACCCAGTACTTC	CASSYDKYQETQYF
.	TRBV7-8	TRBJ2-7	few	TGTGCCAGCAGCCCAGGGTTCCGGAACTACGAGCAGTACTTC	CASSPGFRNYEQYF
TRBD2	TRBV4-2	TRBJ2-2	.	TGTGCCAGCAGCCAAGACTGGCTAGCGGGAGGCCGAGGGACCGGGGAGCTGTTTTTT	CASSQDWLAGGRGTGELFF
.	TRBV29-1	TRBJ2-4	many	TGCAGCGTTGTGGGCCGTACGGGGAACATTCAGTACTTC	CSVVGRTGNIQYF
.	TRBV12-3/TRBV12-4	TRBJ1-5	many	TGTGCCAGCAGGAGTCAGGGAGGGAGCAATCAGCCCCAGCATTTT	CASRSQGGSNQPQHF
.	TRBV5-5	TRBJ1-2	many	TGTGCCAGCAGCTCAGGGAATGTTGATGGCTACACCTTC	CASSSGNVDGYTF
TRBD2	TRBV28	TRBJ2-7	many	TGTGCCAGCAGTTTATCCCCCGGGGCGGGAGTGGACTACGAGCAGTACTTC	CASSLSPGAGVDYEQYF
.	TRBV7-9	TRBJ2-5	many	TGTGCCAGCAGCTTGGCACAGGGTCATGCGACCCAGTACTTC	CASSLAQGHATQYF
TRBD1	TRBV7-2	TRBJ1-2	.	TGTGCCAGCAGCTTAGGGTGGGACAGGGGCTACACCTTC	CASSLGWDRGYTF
TRBD2	TRBV6-2/TRBV6-3	TRBJ2-4	many	TGTGCCAGCAGTTTCCTAGCGGGAGGGAAAAACATTCAGTACTTC	CASSFLAGGKNIQYF
.	TRBV12-3/TRBV12-4	TRBJ2-3	.	TGTGCCAGCAGTATACGACATTCCCCAGATACGCAGTATTTT	CASSIRHSPDTQYF
TRBD1	TRBV11-2	TRBJ2-2	few	TGTGCCAGCAGCCGTACTACAGGGGACACCGGGGAGCTGTTTTTT	CASSRTTGDTGELFF
TRBD1	TRBV7-2	TRBJ2-7	many	TGTGCCAGCAGCTTACCCCTGACAGGGGCCTACGAGCAGTACTTC	CASSLPLTGAYEQYF
TRBD1	TRBV20-1	TRBJ1-2	once	TGCAGTGCTAGAGTCGTAGGGGGCGCCTATGGCTACACCTTC	CSARVVGGAYGYTF
.	TRBV3-1	TRBJ1-5	many	TGTGCCAGCAGCCTAAGCAGGGGAGCGAATCAGCCCCAGCATTTT	CASSLSRGANQPQHF
.	TRBV13	TRBJ2-4	many	TGTGCCAGCAGCTTCGACGGCCAAAAAAACATTCAGTACTTC	CASSFDGQKNIQYF
TRBD1	TRBV12-3/TRBV12-4	TRBJ2-7	.	TGTGCCAGCAGCCCCTGGGCAGGGGGTCACTACGAGCAGTACTTC	CASSPWAGGHYEQYF
.	TRBV18	TRBJ1-3	many	TGTGCCAGCTCCCACGGGGACTCTGGAAACACCATATATTTT	CASSHGDSGNTIYF
.	TRBV5-1	TRBJ2-5	many	TGCGCCAGCAGCTTGGTCGGGGGCGGGGAGACCCAGTACTTC	CASSLVGGGETQYF
TRBD1	TRBV6-2/TRBV6-3	TRBJ1-1	.	TGTGCCAGCACCCTCTACGGGACAGGTTTTTCTGAAGCTTTCTTT	CASTLYGTGFSEAFF
.	TRBV30	TRBJ2-7	many	TGTGCCTGGAATCGAGGTACACGGCTAGGGCACGAGCAGTACTTC	CAWNRGTRLGHEQYF
.	TRBV6-1	TRBJ2-5	few	TGTGCCAGCAGTGCACAGCAGGGAGTGGAGACCCAGTACTTC	CASSAQQGVETQYF
.	TRBV12-3/TRBV12-4	TRBJ2-2	many	TGTGCCAGCAGGGTGGGCCAGGGGAACACCGGGGAGCTGTTTTTT	CASRVGQGNTGELFF
TRBD1	TRBV6-2/TRBV6-3	TRBJ1-1	.	TGTGCCAGCAGCCAAACAGGGGCGTCGAACACTGAAGCTTTCTTT	CASSQTGASNTEAFF
.	TRBV6-2/TRBV6-3	TRBJ1-5	.	TGTGCCAGCAGTTACGACGGGGCAGTCTCCGGGCCCCAGCATTTT	CASSYDGAVSGPQHF
TRBD1	TRBV15	TRBJ1-1	many	TGTGCCACCAGCAGAGATCGGAGACAGGGGTATACTGAAGCTTTCTTT	CATSRDRRQGYTEAFF
TRBD1	TRBV15	TRBJ2-2	many	TGTGCCACCACGGCCCCGGGACAGGGCAACACCGGGGAGCTGTTTTTT	CATTAPGQGNTGELFF
TRBD2	TRBV6-1	TRBJ2-2	.	TGTGCCAGCAGTCGGCGGACTAGCGGGGTTGGGGAGCTGTTTTTT	CASSRRTSGVGELFF
.	TRBV30	TRBJ1-3	many	TGTGCCTGGAGGATCCCAACAGTAGCCGGAAACACCATATATTTT	CAWRIPTVAGNTIYF
TRBD1	TRBV6-5	TRBJ2-7	many	TGTGCCAGCAGCTACAGGGGACCCCACGAGCAGTACTTC	CASSYRGPHEQYF
TRBD1	TRBV6-1	TRBJ1-2	few	TGTGCCAGCAGTCGAAATACAGGGGCCTATGGCTACACCTTC	CASSRNTGAYGYTF
.	TRBV12-3/TRBV12-4	TRBJ2-7	many	TGTGCCAGCAGTTCCCGATGGAGGTTTTACGAGCAGTACTTC	CASSSRWRFYEQYF
.	TRBV20-1	TRBJ2-1	.	TGCAGTGCTACCGTTGGCAGCAGATACAATGAGCAGTTCTTC	CSATVGSRYNEQFF
.	TRBV12-3/TRBV12-4	TRBJ2-7	.	TGTGCCAGCAGTTTAGCCCAGGGCGCCTTTGGAGAGCAGTACTTC	CASSLAQGAFGEQYF
.	TRBV7-2	TRBJ2-5	many	TGTGCCAGCAGCCAGGACAACCAAGAGACCCAGTACTTC	CASSQDNQETQYF
TRBD1	TRBV6-2/TRBV6-3	TRBJ2-7	.	TGTGCCAGCACCCCGGGACAGGGGGCTTTTGAGCAGTACTTC	CASTPGQGAFEQYF
.	TRBV28	TRBJ2-3	many	TGTGCCAGCAAAAACAGGGGATTAGCGGCAGATACGCAGTATTTT	CASKNRGLAADTQYF
.	TRBV4-2	TRBJ1-1	many	TGTGCCAGCAGCCAAGACAGGCGGTTGAACACTGAAGCTTTCTTT	CASSQDRRLNTEAFF
.	TRBV28	TRBJ2-6	.	TGTGCCAGCAGTTATGTTGGGGACGCCCGCTCTGGGGCCAACGTCCTGACTTTC	CASSYVGDARSGANVLTF
.	TRBV29-1	TRBJ1-2	many	TGCAGCGTGGGCCCTGGCTACACCTTC	CSVGPGYTF